This TCR beta chain was documented in a study of CD8 T cells in ankylosing spondylitis. Study-level results: Blood from ankylosing spondylitis patients appeared to carry a characteristic roughly 8-variant TCR beta motif.

This clonotype was detected many times. Its specificity is not known. Looked up from germline, CDR1 is MDHEN and CDR2 is SYDVKM. The length of the CDR3 is 15 residues. V lost 3 bases and J 6 bases, leaving 14 bases between the germline ends. TCRdb itself ran the 5' RACE reads through MiXCR, one entry per CDR3 protein. The profile shows 800,000 to 900,000 distinct CDR3 sequences, about 10% of them singletons. V is TRBV28 and J is TRBJ1-4; D remains ambiguous. The specimen sequenced was blood, either unsorted or a sorted T cell fraction (not recorded which). The source is a male donor with ankylosing spondylitis. For the CDR3, the DNA is TGTGCCAGCAGTTTCCTTGGGGATGGGGATGAAAAACTGTTTTTT. It codes for CASSFLGDGDEKLFF.